Following are 8 T cell receptor beta chains from one sample sequenced in a study of PD-1 blockade in classical Hodgkin lymphoma. Some clones are missing from TCRdb's copy, which holds only in-frame ones; the method was immunoSEQ multiplex PCR. Among under 100,000 clones, around 90% were seen once, and the ten largest hold about 2.6%. Every patient was affected by relapse after autologous stem cell transplantation, while exposure to brentuximab vedotin was not uniform. This specimen consisted of peripheral blood mononuclear cells (PBMCs), obtained before the second cycle of nivolumab. These receptors came from a human donor with classical Hodgkin lymphoma.

The V and J genes are TRBV6-5 and TRBJ2-1; possible D gene TRBD1, 6 bases. V was trimmed by 6 bases and J by 5 bases, leaving 17 bases between them. Germline lookup yields CDR1 MNHEY and CDR2 SVGAGI. This CDR3 contains 15 residues. In nucleotides, the CDR3 is TGTGCCAGCAGCAGACTTAAGGACAGTAACAATGAGCAGTTCTTC. Translation gives CASSRLKDSNNEQFF.

The V gene is TRBV10-3, the J gene TRBJ2-3; 9 bases map to TRBD2. The trim removed 2 bases at V and 0 bases at J, leaving 6 bases unmatched. Per germline, CDR1 ENHRY and CDR2 SYGVKD. This CDR3 has 17 residues. The chain's CDR3 is CAISEESLAGSTDTQYF. The DNA for the CDR3 is TGTGCCATCAGTGAGGAGTCACTAGCGGGTAGCACAGATACGCAGTATTTT.

The chain joins TRBV27 to TRBJ2-1; TRBD2 agrees at 11 bases. Germline CDR1 is MNHEY and CDR2 is SMNVEV (reference sequence). CDR3 size: 18 residues. The J segment lost 7 bases and the V segment lost 5 bases, leaving 16 bases of the junction unmatched. CDR3 coding DNA: TGTGCCAGCAGTAGATTAGCGGGAGGGCCGGCGGGGGCGAATGAGCAGTTCTTC. It is translated as CASSRLAGGPAGANEQFF.

V gene TRBV28 combines with J gene TRBJ2-7; 10 positions match TRBD1. Germline CDR1 and CDR2: MDHEN and SYDVKM. Trimming at V came to 5 bases and at J to 2 bases, leaving 3 bases not matched to a gene. The CDR3 length is 14 residues. CDR3 DNA sequence: TGTGCCAGCAGTCCCGGACAGGGGGCCTACGAGCAGTACTTC. Its translation is CASSPGQGAYEQYF.

The CDR3 sequence is CASSFQGAGPLDYEQYF. CDR3 bases: TGTGCCAGCAGCTTTCAAGGGGCAGGCCCCCTGGACTACGAGCAGTACTTC. This chain connects TRBV5-5 to TRBJ2-7; a weak D match, TRBD1 (5 bases). This CDR3 region has 17 residues. Trimming pared 2 bases from V and 3 bases from J, leaving 21 bases between. Germline V gene lookup returns CDR1 SGHKS and CDR2 YYEKEE (reference sequence).

This chain uses TRBV4-2 with TRBJ2-1; 10 bases fit TRBD1. Germline CDR1 reads LGHNA; CDR2 reads YNFKEQ. The ends lost 3 bases at V and 8 bases at J; junction bases unmatched: 4. The CDR3 has 14 residues. The CDR3 coding sequence is TGTGCCAGCAGCCAGACAGGGGGCAGGGATGAGCAGTTCTTC. Its protein is CASSQTGGRDEQFF.

The chain couples TRBV19 to TRBJ2-1, with no clear D. CDR1 and CDR2 from the germline V gene are LNHDA and SQIVND (reference sequence). This CDR3 region has 13 residues. V lost 3 bases to trimming and J lost 6 bases, with 9 bases between them. CDR3 sequence: CASSIVPGNEQFF. CDR3 DNA sequence: TGTGCCAGTAGTATTGTCCCCGGCAATGAGCAGTTCTTC.

V and J are TRBV6-1 and TRBJ1-1; no definite D call. CDR3 length: 15 amino acids. Looked up from germline, CDR1 is MNHNS and CDR2 is SASEGT. V was trimmed by 7 bases and J by 0 bases, leaving 15 bases between them. The CDR3 loop is CASNHLGSLNTEAFF. The CDR3, as DNA: TGTGCCAGCAACCACCTAGGGAGTTTGAACACTGAAGCTTTCTTT.